This passage covers 25 T cell receptor beta chains from one sample sequenced in a study of blood T cell repertoires in COVID-19. Libraries were prepared by immunoSEQ multiplex PCR; TCRdb keeps only in-frame clonotypes and omits some of them. The sample has approximately 170,000 clones, around 90% seen once; the top ten hold roughly 9%. The sequenced sample consisted of PBMCs or T cells enriched from blood (not recorded which). The receptor set was obtained from a young woman who had recovered from COVID-19.

The V call is TRBV18, the J call TRBJ1-1; 7 bases fit TRBD1. Germline V gives CDR1 KGHSH, CDR2 LQKENI. The CDR3 consists of 16 residues. The trim removed 5 bases at V and 3 bases at J, leaving 12 bases unmatched. CDR3 sequence: CASSKVSGQADTEAFF. The CDR3 DNA follows: TGTGCCAGCTCAAAGGTGTCCGGACAGGCCGACACTGAAGCTTTCTTT. Full variable domain (outside the CDR3, taken from reference TRBV18 and TRBJ1-1): NAGVMQNPRHLVRRRGQEARLRCSPMKGHSHVYWYRQLPEEGLKFMVYLQKENIIDESGMPKERFSAEFPKEGPSILRIQQVVRGDSAAYFCASSKVSGQADTEAFFGQGTRLTVV.

The chain employs TRBV2 and TRBJ2-7, with 9 bases fitting TRBD1. Germline CDR1 SNHLY, CDR2 FYNNEI. This CDR3 spans 14 amino acids. Losses at the gene ends were 8 bases for V and 4 bases for J; bases not matched to a gene: 9. Here the CDR3 DNA reads TGTGCCAGCCGTTCTAGGACAGGGGTTTACGAGCAGTACTTC. It yields the protein CASRSRTGVYEQYF. Looking up the rest from reference TRBV2 and TRBJ2-7 gives the full variable domain: EPEVTQTPSHQVTQMGQEVILRCVPISNHLYFYWYRQILGQKVEFLVSFYNNEISEKSEIFDDQFSVERPDGSNFTLKIRSTKLEDSAMYFCASRSRTGVYEQYFGPGTRLTVT.

The CDR3 DNA sequence: TGTGCCAGCAGTTTCTTGGGGCAGGGTCAGCCCCAGCATTTT. Translated, it gives CASSFLGQGQPQHF. V gene TRBV28 combines with J gene TRBJ1-5, with D perhaps TRBD1 (5 bases). Trimming pared 3 bases from V and 6 bases from J, leaving 12 bases between. The germline gives CDR1 MDHEN, CDR2 SYDVKM. There are 14 residues in the CDR3.

Concerning this clone: Other DNA variants within this sample encode the same CDR3. This rearrangement joins TRBV21-1 to TRBJ2-7; the table's D gene call, TRBD2, was not cross checked with the DNA. TRBV21-1 is marked as a pseudogene. The length of the CDR3 is 13 residues. The CDR3 coding sequence is TGTGCTAGCAGCAGAGGACTAGCGTACGAGCAGTACTTC. This encodes CASSRGLAYEQYF.

J is TRBJ2-5 and V is TRBV19; tentative D call: TRBD1 (6 bases). V was cut by 1 base and J by 0 bases, with 12 bases left in between. The length of the CDR3 is 16 residues. Germline V CDR1 and CDR2: LNHDA, SQIVND (reference sequence). CDR3 sequence (DNA): TGTGCCAGTAGTATAGGACAGGCAAGTAACCAAGAGACCCAGTACTTC. Translated, it gives CASSIGQASNQETQYF.

The chain links TRBV19 to TRBJ2-7; the match to TRBD2 covers 9 bases. This CDR3 comprises 15 residues. The germline V gene encodes CDR1 LNHDA and CDR2 SQIVND (reference sequence). V shed 3 bases, J shed 0 bases, and the junction held 3 bases outside the gene matches. For the CDR3, the DNA is TGTGCCAGTAGTATCAGCGGGGGGAACTCCTACGAGCAGTACTTC. Its protein is CASSISGGNSYEQYF.

The chain combines TRBV12-3 or TRBV12-4 with TRBJ2-3; 9 positions agree with TRBD1. V lost 10 bases and J lost 5; bases outside the gene matches: 7. The length of the CDR3 is 13 residues. The DNA of the CDR3 is TGTGCCACTAGGACAGGGGAAAGAGATACGCAGTATTTT. This codes for CATRTGERDTQYF.

J is TRBJ2-3 and V is TRBV5-1; 11 bases are shared with TRBD2. The length of the CDR3 is 17 residues. V trimming: 0 bases; J trimming: 6 bases; junction bases outside the gene matches: 9. The germline V gene encodes CDR1 SGHRS and CDR2 YFSETQ. The CDR3 coding sequence is TGCGCCAGCAGCTTGGACGCTAGCGGGGGGCCCACGGATACGCAGTATTTT. Amino acid sequence: CASSLDASGGPTDTQYF.

This rearrangement joins TRBV7-6 to TRBJ2-5; 7 bases align to TRBD1. Germline V gene data show CDR1 as SGHVS and CDR2 as FNYEAQ. Trimming removed 1 base from V and 4 bases from J; junction bases left unmatched: 9. The length of the CDR3 is 16 residues. CDR3 nucleotides: TGTGCCAGCAGCTTAGTTCGGCAGGGGGTCGGAGAGACCCAGTACTTC. Its translation: CASSLVRQGVGETQYF.

The CDR3 is CASSLAGGRADTQYF. Here the CDR3 DNA reads TGTGCCAGCAGCTTAGCGGGGGGGCGGGCAGATACGCAGTATTTT. V usage is TRBV11-2 and J usage is TRBJ2-3; 8 nucleotides align to TRBD2. This CDR3 is 15 amino acids long. CDR1 is SGHAT and CDR2 is FQNNGV in the germline V gene. With V trimmed by 1 base and J by 4 bases, 4 bases remained unmatched. The complete variable domain, with remaining parts taken from reference TRBV11-2 and TRBJ2-3, reads EAGVAQSPRYKIIEKRQSVAFWCNPISGHATLYWYQQILGQGPKLLIQFQNNGVVDDSQLPKDRFSAERLKGVDSTLKIQPAKLEDSAVYLCASSLAGGRADTQYFGPGTRLTVL.

The chain uses TRBV4-3 and TRBJ1-1; D is undetermined. Germline CDR1 is LGHNA and CDR2 is YSLEER. The length of the CDR3 is 11 residues. V was cut by 0 bases and J by 10 bases, with 6 bases left in between. The CDR3 DNA is TGCGCCAGCAGCCAAGACACACGAGCTTTCTTT. Its protein product is CASSQDTRAFF.

CDR3 sequence reads: CASSSGAQGVSEQFF. CDR3 coding DNA: TGTGCCAGCAGCTCAGGAGCTCAAGGGGTAAGTGAGCAGTTCTTC. The chain recombines TRBV11-2 with TRBJ2-1; a weak D match, TRBD1 (5 bases). This CDR3 is 15 amino acids long. Trimming pared 4 bases from V and 9 bases from J, leaving 19 bases between. Germline CDR1 is SGHAT and CDR2 is FQNNGV.

The genes are TRBV7-9 and TRBJ1-2; D is perhaps TRBD1 (5 bases). The CDR3 is 15 residues long. Germline values: CDR1 SEHNR, CDR2 FQNEAQ (reference sequence). The germline V and J ends were trimmed by 3 bases and 0 bases, with 11 bases remaining between them. The CDR3 region has the DNA TGTGCCAGCAGCTTTGTCGGGGGAACTAACTATGGCTACACCTTC. This encodes CASSFVGGTNYGYTF.

The V gene is TRBV11-2, the J gene TRBJ2-1, with D possibly matching TRBD1 (6 bases). Deletions cut 4 bases from V and 8 bases from J, with 15 bases between. The CDR3 contains 14 residues. Per germline, CDR1 SGHAT and CDR2 FQNNGV. The CDR3 loop is CASSSIDRIHEQFF. DNA for the CDR3: TGTGCCAGCAGCTCGATAGACAGGATCCATGAGCAGTTCTTC.

The chain uses TRBV18 and TRBJ1-1, with D tentatively TRBD1 (6 bases). The CDR3 covers 13 residues. The V and J ends lost 3 bases and 5 bases respectively, with 10 bases between them. Germline V gene sequence: CDR1 KGHSH, CDR2 LQKENI. The CDR3 loop is CASSPSGVTEAFF. In DNA, the CDR3 is TGTGCCAGCTCACCCTCAGGGGTAACTGAAGCTTTCTTT.

This clone was detected only once. This chain uses TRBV6-1 with TRBJ1-5, with D perhaps TRBD1 (5 bases). The CDR3 sequence is 15 residues long. The V end lost 2 bases, the J end lost 3 bases, and 11 bases lay between the germline ends. Germline loops: CDR1 MNHNS, CDR2 SASEGT. This CDR3 reads CASSELQVSNQPQHF. The CDR3 DNA follows: TGTGCCAGCAGTGAACTACAGGTATCCAATCAGCCCCAGCATTTT.

V is TRBV2 and J is TRBJ2-7, with TRBD1 matching over 7 bases. Germline loops: CDR1 SNHLY, CDR2 FYNNEI. The CDR3 is 14 residues long. Trimming took 2 bases from V and 2 from J; bases not matched to a gene: 3. The CDR3 nucleotides are TGTGCCAGCAGTGAAAGGGGACAGACCTACGAGCAGTACTTC. Protein sequence: CASSERGQTYEQYF. The complete variable domain, with remaining parts taken from reference TRBV2 and TRBJ2-7, reads EPEVTQTPSHQVTQMGQEVILRCVPISNHLYFYWYRQILGQKVEFLVSFYNNEISEKSEIFDDQFSVERPDGSNFTLKIRSTKLEDSAMYFCASSERGQTYEQYFGPGTRLTVT.

The chain employs TRBV6-2 or TRBV6-3 and TRBJ2-1; 8 positions match TRBD1. CDR1 is MNHEY and CDR2 is SVGEGT in the germline V gene. This CDR3 contains 14 residues. J lost 8 bases, V lost 2 bases, and 5 bases had no gene match. In DNA, the CDR3 is TGTGCCAGCAGTTACAACAGGGGGTACGATGAGCAGTTCTTC. Its protein is CASSYNRGYDEQFF.

CDR3 sequence reads: CASSFGGGNGNTIYF. CDR3 bases: TGTGCCAGCAGCTTCGGCGGGGGCAATGGAAACACCATATATTTT. The J gene is TRBJ1-3, the V gene TRBV7-6, with TRBD1 as a possible D gene (6 bases). Per the germline V gene, CDR1 is SGHVS and CDR2 is FNYEAQ. The V end was cut by 3 bases, the J end by 3 bases, with 12 bases between. The CDR3 totals 15 residues.

The genes are TRBV9 and TRBJ2-1, with a tentative D call TRBD1 (7 bases). The germline V and J ends were trimmed by 0 bases and 8 bases, with 18 bases remaining between them. Germline CDR1 and CDR2: SGDLS and YYNGEE. The CDR3 has 16 residues. CDR3 amino acids: CASSVGGGGGSDEQFF. In DNA form, the CDR3 reads TGTGCCAGCAGCGTAGGAGGAGGGGGCGGTTCTGATGAGCAGTTCTTC.

The chain employs TRBV5-4 and TRBJ2-1; 9 nucleotides agree with TRBD2. The CDR3 covers 17 residues. The germline gives CDR1 SGHNT, CDR2 YYREEE (reference sequence). Trimming at V came to 10 bases and at J to 6 bases, leaving 20 bases not matched to a gene. The CDR3 is CAGSNRKAGGASNEQFF. CDR3 coding DNA: TGTGCCGGATCAAACCGAAAAGCGGGGGGTGCAAGCAATGAGCAGTTCTTC.

The V gene is TRBV5-1, the J gene TRBJ2-2; 10 nucleotides align to TRBD1. Trimming at V came to 5 bases and at J to 6 bases, leaving 10 bases not matched to a gene. Germline CDR1 reads SGHRS; CDR2 reads YFSETQ. The CDR3 contains 16 residues. DNA for the CDR3: TGCGCCAGCAGGAATGACAGGGGGCGCGAGCCCGGGGAGCTGTTTTTT. Encoded protein: CASRNDRGREPGELFF.

This rearrangement joins TRBV12-3 or TRBV12-4 to TRBJ2-1; D unclear. This CDR3 has 10 amino acids. V was clipped by 3 bases and J by 8 bases, with 2 bases between them. CDR3 region: CASSFYEQFF. In DNA form, the CDR3 reads TGTGCCAGCAGTTTCTATGAGCAGTTCTTC.

The chain employs TRBV4-1 and TRBJ1-1; TRBD1 matches at 7 bases. The V segment lost 1 base and the J segment 4 bases; nucleotides outside the gene matches: 6. Germline CDR1 reads MGHRA; CDR2 reads YSYEKL. The CDR3 is made up of 15 amino acids. This CDR3 is CASSQGAGGGTEAFF. DNA of the CDR3: TGCGCCAGCAGCCAAGGAGCAGGGGGAGGCACTGAAGCTTTCTTT.

The chain employs TRBV19 and TRBJ1-6; 7 bases fit TRBD1. CDR1 is LNHDA, CDR2 SQIVND, per germline (reference sequence). With 5 bases clipped from V and 15 bases from J, the junction kept 16 bases outside the gene matches. The CDR3 contains 15 residues. The CDR3 region is CASSSQQGLLNLLHF. CDR3 sequence (DNA): TGTGCCAGTAGTTCTCAACAGGGGCTCCTTAATCTCCTCCACTTT.